The next 23 T cell receptor beta chains were all read from a single sample in a study of blood T cells in healthy people across ages. Then a second PCR, running roughly 7 to 12 cycles, was carried out with a sample-barcoded 5' primer and a J-beta primer mix. TCRdb used MiXCR to reprocess the 5' RACE reads, holding one entry per CDR3 protein. The sample includes roughly 560,000 distinct CDR3 sequences, 24% seen only once; the top ten take approximately 10%. In addition, the sample was reused for a study of T cells of mothers and their children.

Input material: blood. Receptors were obtained from a boy younger than 18 in good health.

This chain's CDR3 is CASSPGDSWSEAFF. CDR3 DNA sequence: TGTGCCAGCAGCCCGGGGGACAGCTGGTCTGAAGCTTTCTTT. The chain uses TRBV4-2 and TRBJ1-1; TRBD1 matches at 7 bases. The CDR3 has 14 residues. Germline lookup yields CDR1 LGHNA and CDR2 YNFKEQ. V trimming: 4 bases; J trimming: 6 bases; junction bases outside the gene matches: 8.

Ten or more counts support this clonotype. This rearrangement joins TRBV2 to TRBJ2-7, with TRBD1 matching over 10 bases. The CDR3 runs 16 residues. Germline lookup yields CDR1 SNHLY and CDR2 FYNNEI. The J segment lost 9 bases and the V segment lost 1 base, leaving 12 bases of the junction unmatched. CDR3 DNA: TGTGCCAGCAGTGAAGGACTCGGGACAGGGGCTTTGGGGCAGTACTTC. Amino acid sequence: CASSEGLGTGALGQYF.

This clonotype was found a few times. The J gene is TRBJ1-1, the V gene TRBV20-1, with a possible D match to TRBD1 (5 bases). This CDR3 has 9 amino acids. Germline V gene lookup returns CDR1 DFQATT and CDR2 SNEGSKA (reference sequence). The CDR3 region has the DNA TGCAGAGCAGGGACTGAAGCTTTCTTT. It specifies CRAGTEAFF.

This clonotype was counted only a few times. The gene calls are TRBV29-1 and TRBJ1-2; 7 positions agree with TRBD1. This CDR3 is built from 13 residues. Trimming at V came to 3 bases and at J to 3 bases, leaving 4 bases not matched to a gene. The germline gives CDR1 SQVTM, CDR2 ANQGSEA. The CDR3 DNA reads TGCAGCGTTGAGACAGGGTTCGACTATGGCTACACCTTC. Amino acid sequence: CSVETGFDYGYTF.

This chain uses TRBV4-1 with TRBJ1-2; the D is unclear. Per germline, CDR1 MGHRA and CDR2 YSYEKL. Between the trimmed V and J ends, which lost 0 bases and 5 bases, there was a span of 10 bases. This CDR3 has 14 amino acids. CDR3 DNA sequence: TGCGCCAGCAGCCAAGATCCGGGTATTTATGGCTACACCTTC. This codes for CASSQDPGIYGYTF.

This chain links TRBV7-2 with TRBJ2-5, with 8 bases identical to TRBD1. The J call is uncertain, as TRBJ2-7 better fits the DNA end. The germline CDR1 and CDR2 sequences are SGHTA and FQGNSA. There are 15 residues in the CDR3. CDR3 sequence reads: CASSLARGQGYEQYF. The CDR3 DNA reads as TGTGCCAGCAGCTTAGCGCGTGGACAGGGTTACGAGCAGTACTTC.

There are a few counts of this clonotype. The V and J genes are TRBV20-1 and TRBJ2-7; weak D call: TRBD2 (5 bases). Trimming cost V 6 bases and J 10 bases, with 19 bases left between them. Germline loops: CDR1 DFQATT, CDR2 SNEGSKA (reference sequence). The CDR3 extends over 12 amino acids. This CDR3 is CSAPERGWVQYF. DNA of the CDR3: TGCAGTGCCCCGGAACGGGGTTGGGTTCAGTACTTC.

This clonotype was recorded at least ten times. The chain has TRBV5-1 and TRBJ2-1, with 8 nucleotides matching TRBD2. Looked up from germline, CDR1 is SGHRS and CDR2 is YFSETQ. With V trimmed by 0 bases and J by 4 bases, 9 bases remained unmatched. This CDR3 is built from 17 residues. CDR3 DNA sequence: TGCGCCAGCAGCTTGGGTCGCAGTGCGGGGGGTTACAATGAGCAGTTCTTC. Protein product: CASSLGRSAGGYNEQFF.

This clonotype was seen ten or more times. The genes are TRBV28 and TRBJ2-5, with 9 positions matching TRBD2. Germline values: CDR1 MDHEN, CDR2 SYDVKM. The CDR3 covers 15 residues. Trimming at V came to 8 bases and at J to 2 bases, leaving 9 bases not matched to a gene. The chain's CDR3 is CASGRASGTQETQYF. In nucleotides, the CDR3 is TGTGCCAGCGGTCGGGCTAGCGGGACTCAAGAGACCCAGTACTTC.

Worth noting for this clonotype: At one of its ends the junction is not consistent with the germline gene, which may arise from a read error. This chain links TRBV28 with TRBJ2-3; TRBD1 or TRBD2 may be the D gene (5 bases each). This CDR3 has 15 amino acids. Per germline, CDR1 MDHEN and CDR2 SYDVKM. CDR3 nucleotide sequence: TGTGCCAGCAGGGTCCTGGGACGCGAAACAGATATGCAGTATTTT. Protein product: CASRVLGRETDMQYF.

The chain employs TRBV10-3 and TRBJ2-7; 8 positions agree with TRBD2. V lost 6 bases, J lost 4 bases, and 11 bases stayed unmatched. Germline-derived CDR1 and CDR2 are ENHRY and SYGVKD. The CDR3 is 15 residues long. This CDR3 reads CAIRGKAGGRYEQYF. Here the CDR3 DNA reads TGTGCCATCAGGGGAAAGGCGGGGGGCCGTTACGAGCAGTACTTC.

This clonotype was recorded a few times. This chain joins TRBV6-2 or TRBV6-3 and TRBJ2-5; 9 nucleotides agree with TRBD2. Germline V CDR1 and CDR2: MNHEY, SVGEGT. V shed 4 bases, J shed 2 bases, and the junction held 5 bases outside the gene matches. CDR3 length: 15 residues. The CDR3 DNA follows: TGTGCCAGCAGTTTGCTAGCGGGGATTCAAGAGACCCAGTACTTC. Amino acid sequence: CASSLLAGIQETQYF.

Only a few counts were recorded for this clonotype. One junction end disagrees with the germline gene, perhaps due to a read error. The gene calls are TRBV9 and TRBJ2-5; the D gene is possibly TRBD1 (5 bases). The germline V gene encodes CDR1 SGDLS and CDR2 YYNGEE. This CDR3 contains 15 residues. CDR3 nucleotides: TGTGCCAGCAGCCCTATAGGACACTACCAAGAGACCCAGTATTTC. It is translated as CASSPIGHYQETQYF.

The chain combines TRBV28 with TRBJ1-2, with D possibly TRBD1 on 5 matching bases. Germline V CDR1 and CDR2: MDHEN, SYDVKM. This CDR3 contains 13 residues. The V gene lost 2 bases and the J gene lost 8 bases, with 12 bases spanning the gap. CDR3 residues: CASSLGRGYGYTF. The CDR3 nucleotides are TGTGCCAGCAGTTTAGGCCGGGGGTACGGCTACACCTTC.

The gene calls are TRBV6-5 and TRBJ2-2; D ambiguous. This CDR3 spans 16 amino acids. Per germline, CDR1 MNHEY and CDR2 SVGAGI. V was pared by 2 bases and J by 5 bases, with 15 bases between. CDR3 sequence: CASSYAISFRTGELFF. CDR3 in DNA: TGTGCCAGCAGTTACGCTATCTCTTTCCGGACCGGGGAGCTGTTTTTT.

This clonotype was seen a few times. This sequence joins TRBV5-1 and TRBJ2-3; 8 nucleotides align to TRBD1. Germline CDR1 reads SGHRS; CDR2 reads YFSETQ. The CDR3 spans 18 residues. The junction had 9 bases not matched to a gene; V was cut back by 0 bases and J by 0 bases. The CDR3 nucleotides are TGCGCCAGCAGCTTGGCATTTCGGACAGGGACTAGCACAGATACGCAGTATTTT. Protein: CASSLAFRTGTSTDTQYF.

This clonotype turned up a few times. The chain links TRBV30 to TRBJ1-1; possibly TRBD1 for D (6 bases). V dropped 5 bases and J dropped 0 bases, with 10 bases sitting between them. CDR3 length equals 13 residues. The germline V gene encodes CDR1 GTSNPN and CDR2 SVGIG (reference sequence). CDR3 in amino acids: CAWHRAMNTEAFF. For the CDR3, the DNA is TGTGCCTGGCACAGGGCGATGAACACTGAAGCTTTCTTT.

The rearrangement joins TRBV5-5 to TRBJ1-1, with D unresolved. V lost 4 bases and J 9 bases, leaving 19 bases between the germline ends. The CDR3 runs 14 residues. The germline CDR1 and CDR2 sequences are SGHKS and YYEKEE (reference sequence). CDR3 DNA sequence: TGTGCCAGCAGCACAACCGCGGGCCTACATAAAGCTTTCTTT. It yields the protein CASSTTAGLHKAFF.

The J gene is TRBJ2-5, the V gene TRBV20-1; D possibly corresponds to TRBD2 (5 bases). The germline V gene encodes CDR1 DFQATT and CDR2 SNEGSKA (reference sequence). The V gene lost 2 bases and the J gene lost 0 bases, with 7 bases spanning the gap. This CDR3 spans 13 amino acids. For the CDR3, the DNA is TGCAGTGCTAGATGGGAGAACCAAGAGACCCAGTACTTC. It yields the protein CSARWENQETQYF.

The genes are TRBV18 and TRBJ2-1; maybe TRBD2 (6 bases). Germline CDR1 KGHSH, CDR2 LQKENI. V was cut by 2 bases and J by 3 bases, with 11 bases left in between. The CDR3 has 15 residues. The CDR3 nucleotides are TGTGCCAGCTCACCAAAAGGGACTTACTACAATGAGCAGTTCTTC. Residues: CASSPKGTYYNEQFF.

This clonotype was recorded once. As DNA, the CDR3 is TGCGCCAGCAGCCAACATAAATTTTACGAGCAGTACTTC. Translating it yields CASSQHKFYEQYF. This chain joins TRBV4-1 and TRBJ2-7; no definite D call. This CDR3 contains 13 residues. Germline V gives CDR1 MGHRA, CDR2 YSYEKL. V lost 2 bases to trimming and J lost 4 bases, with 9 bases between them.

V is TRBV4-3 and J is TRBJ2-5, with D uncertain. Trimming took 1 base from V and 5 from J, leaving 11 bases between them. The germline CDR1 and CDR2 sequences are LGHNA and YSLEER. The CDR3 has 14 residues. The CDR3 is CASSQAQGPETQYF. DNA of the CDR3: TGCGCCAGCAGCCAAGCTCAAGGGCCTGAGACCCAGTACTTC.

The CDR3 DNA reads TGCAGTGCCCCCCCCTCGGCTAGCTATGAGCAGTTCTTC. This translates into CSAPPSASYEQFF. The chain has TRBV20-1 and TRBJ2-1; tentatively, D is TRBD2 (5 bases). Germline V gene data show CDR1 as DFQATT and CDR2 as SNEGSKA (reference sequence). The CDR3 contains 13 residues. V was trimmed by 6 bases and J by 8 bases, leaving 17 bases between them.